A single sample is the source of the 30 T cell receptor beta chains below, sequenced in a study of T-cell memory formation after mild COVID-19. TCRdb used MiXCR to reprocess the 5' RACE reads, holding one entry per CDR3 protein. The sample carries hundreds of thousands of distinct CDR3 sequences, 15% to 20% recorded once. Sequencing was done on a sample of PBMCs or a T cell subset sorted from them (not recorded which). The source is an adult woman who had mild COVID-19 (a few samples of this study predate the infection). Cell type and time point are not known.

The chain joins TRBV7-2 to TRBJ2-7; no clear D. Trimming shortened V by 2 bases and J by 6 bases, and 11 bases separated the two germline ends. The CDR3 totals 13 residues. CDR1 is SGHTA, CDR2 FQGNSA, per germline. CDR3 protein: CASSLIRYSEQYF. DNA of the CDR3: TGTGCCAGCAGCTTAATCAGGTACAGCGAGCAGTACTTC.

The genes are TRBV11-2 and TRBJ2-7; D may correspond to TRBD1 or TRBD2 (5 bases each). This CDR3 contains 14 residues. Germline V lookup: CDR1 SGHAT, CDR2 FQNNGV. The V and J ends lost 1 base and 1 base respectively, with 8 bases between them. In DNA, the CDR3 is TGTGCCAGCAGCTTAGCGTGGGGGTCCTACGAGCAGTACTTC. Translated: CASSLAWGSYEQYF.

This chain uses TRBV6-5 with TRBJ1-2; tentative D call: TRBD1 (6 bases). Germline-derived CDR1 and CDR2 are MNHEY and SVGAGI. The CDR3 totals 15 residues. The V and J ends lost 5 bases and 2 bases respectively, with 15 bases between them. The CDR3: CASSLTGYSNYGYTF. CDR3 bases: TGTGCCAGCAGTCTTACAGGGTATTCAAACTATGGCTACACCTTC.

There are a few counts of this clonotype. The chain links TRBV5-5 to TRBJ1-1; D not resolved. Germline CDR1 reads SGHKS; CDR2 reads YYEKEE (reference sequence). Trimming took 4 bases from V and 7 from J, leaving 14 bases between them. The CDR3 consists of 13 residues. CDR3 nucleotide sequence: TGTGCCAGCAGCGGACCAGCAGTTTATGAAGCTTTCTTT. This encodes CASSGPAVYEAFF.

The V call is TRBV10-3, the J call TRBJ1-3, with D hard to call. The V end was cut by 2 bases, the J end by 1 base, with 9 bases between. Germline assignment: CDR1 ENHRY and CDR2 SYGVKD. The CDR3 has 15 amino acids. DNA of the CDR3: TGTGCCATCAGTGAGGGATCACAATCTGGAAACACCATATATTTT. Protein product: CAISEGSQSGNTIYF.

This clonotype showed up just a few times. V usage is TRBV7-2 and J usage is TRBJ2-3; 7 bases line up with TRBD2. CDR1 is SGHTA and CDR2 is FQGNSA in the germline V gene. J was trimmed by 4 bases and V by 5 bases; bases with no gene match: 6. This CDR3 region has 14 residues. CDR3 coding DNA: TGTGCCAGCAGCACCCGAGCGGGGTCAGATACGCAGTATTTT. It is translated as CASSTRAGSDTQYF.

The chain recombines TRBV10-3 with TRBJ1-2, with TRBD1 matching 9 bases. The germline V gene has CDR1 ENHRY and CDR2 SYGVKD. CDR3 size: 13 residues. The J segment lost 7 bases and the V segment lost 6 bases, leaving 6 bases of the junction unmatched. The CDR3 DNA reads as TGTGCCATCAGGGGGGACAGGGCCCCTGGCTACACCTTC. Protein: CAIRGDRAPGYTF.

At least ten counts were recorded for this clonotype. CDR3 residues: CASSLVPGTSNEQFF. In DNA, the CDR3 is TGCGCCAGCAGCTTGGTGCCCGGGACTAGCAATGAGCAGTTCTTC. The V call is TRBV5-1, the J call TRBJ2-1; 8 nucleotides line up with TRBD2. The germline V gene encodes CDR1 SGHRS and CDR2 YFSETQ. This CDR3 comprises 15 residues. The J segment lost 6 bases and the V segment lost 0 bases, leaving 5 bases of the junction unmatched.

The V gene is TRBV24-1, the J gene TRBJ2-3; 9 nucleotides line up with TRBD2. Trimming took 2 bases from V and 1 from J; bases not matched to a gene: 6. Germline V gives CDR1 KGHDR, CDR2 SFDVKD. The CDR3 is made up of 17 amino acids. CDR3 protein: CATSDSLAGEGTDTQYF. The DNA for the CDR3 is TGTGCCACCAGTGATTCCTTAGCGGGAGAGGGCACAGATACGCAGTATTTT.

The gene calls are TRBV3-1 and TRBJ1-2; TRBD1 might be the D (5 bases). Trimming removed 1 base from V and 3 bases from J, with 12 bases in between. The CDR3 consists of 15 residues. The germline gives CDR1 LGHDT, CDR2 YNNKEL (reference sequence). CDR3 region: CASSQGGALDYGYTF. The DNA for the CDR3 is TGTGCCAGCAGCCAAGGAGGGGCATTAGACTATGGCTACACCTTC.

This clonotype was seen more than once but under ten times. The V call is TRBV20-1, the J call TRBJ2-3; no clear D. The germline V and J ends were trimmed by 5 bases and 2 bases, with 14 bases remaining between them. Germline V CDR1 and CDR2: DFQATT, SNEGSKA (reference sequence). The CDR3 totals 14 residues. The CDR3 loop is CSADPAVNTDTQYF. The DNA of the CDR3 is TGCAGTGCTGACCCGGCGGTCAACACAGATACGCAGTATTTT.

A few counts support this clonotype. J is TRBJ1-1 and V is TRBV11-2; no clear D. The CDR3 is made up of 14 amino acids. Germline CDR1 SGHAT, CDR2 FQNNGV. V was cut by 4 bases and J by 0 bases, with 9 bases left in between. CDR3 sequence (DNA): TGTGCCAGCAGCTCAGACATGGTGAACACTGAAGCTTTCTTT. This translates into CASSSDMVNTEAFF.

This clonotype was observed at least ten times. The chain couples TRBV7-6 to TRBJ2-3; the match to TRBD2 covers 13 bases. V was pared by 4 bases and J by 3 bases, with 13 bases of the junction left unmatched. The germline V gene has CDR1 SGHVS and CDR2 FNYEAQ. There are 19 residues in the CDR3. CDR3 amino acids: CASSYLVWTSGSSTDTQYF. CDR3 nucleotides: TGTGCCAGCAGCTACCTGGTGTGGACTAGCGGGAGTTCAACAGATACGCAGTATTTT.

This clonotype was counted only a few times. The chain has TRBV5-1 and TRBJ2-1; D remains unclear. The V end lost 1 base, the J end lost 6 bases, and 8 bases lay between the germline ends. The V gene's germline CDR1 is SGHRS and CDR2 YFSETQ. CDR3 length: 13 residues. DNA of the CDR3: TGCGCCAGCAGCTTGCCCGACCGCAATGAGCAGTTCTTC. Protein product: CASSLPDRNEQFF.

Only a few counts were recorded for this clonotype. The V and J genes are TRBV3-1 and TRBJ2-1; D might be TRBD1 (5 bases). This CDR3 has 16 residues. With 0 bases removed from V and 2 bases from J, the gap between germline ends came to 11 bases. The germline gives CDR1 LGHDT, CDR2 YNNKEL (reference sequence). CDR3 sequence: CASSQESDTAYNEQFF. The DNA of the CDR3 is TGTGCCAGCAGCCAAGAATCGGACACGGCCTACAATGAGCAGTTCTTC.

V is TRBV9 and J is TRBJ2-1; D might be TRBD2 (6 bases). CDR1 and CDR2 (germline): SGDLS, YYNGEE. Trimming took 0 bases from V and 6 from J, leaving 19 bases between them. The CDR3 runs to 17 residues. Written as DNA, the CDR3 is TGTGCCAGCAGCGTAGTTTCCTGGGGGGATCTTGGCAATGAGCAGTTCTTC. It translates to CASSVVSWGDLGNEQFF. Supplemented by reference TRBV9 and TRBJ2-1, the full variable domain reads DSGVTQTPKHLITATGQRVTLRCSPRSGDLSVYWYQQSLDQGLQFLIQYYNGEERAKGNILERFSAQQFPDLHSELNLSSLELGDSALYFCASSVVSWGDLGNEQFFGPGTRLTVL.

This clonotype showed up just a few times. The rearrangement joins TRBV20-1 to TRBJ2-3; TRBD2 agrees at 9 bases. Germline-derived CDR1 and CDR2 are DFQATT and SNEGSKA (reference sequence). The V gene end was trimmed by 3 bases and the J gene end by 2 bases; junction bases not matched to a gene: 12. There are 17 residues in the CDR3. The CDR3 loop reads CSASSSGRLGTTDTQYF. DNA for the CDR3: TGCAGTGCTAGCTCCAGCGGGAGGCTCGGGACCACAGATACGCAGTATTTT.

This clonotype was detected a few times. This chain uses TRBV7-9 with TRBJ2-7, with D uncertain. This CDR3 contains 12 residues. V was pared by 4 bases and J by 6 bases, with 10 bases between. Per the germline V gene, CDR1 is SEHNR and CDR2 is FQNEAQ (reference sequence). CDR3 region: CASSWWASEQYF. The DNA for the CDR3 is TGTGCCAGCAGCTGGTGGGCCAGCGAGCAGTACTTC.

In DNA, the CDR3 is TGCAGTGCTAGAGGGGGCTCTGGAAACACCATATATTTT. It codes for CSARGGSGNTIYF. The chain recombines TRBV20-1 with TRBJ1-3, with D unclear. The germline V and J ends were trimmed by 1 base and 0 bases, with 4 bases remaining between them. The germline V gene encodes CDR1 DFQATT and CDR2 SNEGSKA (reference sequence). The CDR3 runs to 13 residues.

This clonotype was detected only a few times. The chain's CDR3 is CASRLAGAWGTDTQYF. As DNA, the CDR3 is TGTGCCAGCAGACTAGCGGGGGCATGGGGCACAGATACGCAGTATTTT. This sequence joins TRBV6-6 and TRBJ2-3; 11 nucleotides align to TRBD2. Germline V gene data show CDR1 as MNHNY and CDR2 as SVGAGI (reference sequence). J gave up 1 base and V 6 bases, and 6 bases lay outside the gene matches. The CDR3 runs 16 residues.

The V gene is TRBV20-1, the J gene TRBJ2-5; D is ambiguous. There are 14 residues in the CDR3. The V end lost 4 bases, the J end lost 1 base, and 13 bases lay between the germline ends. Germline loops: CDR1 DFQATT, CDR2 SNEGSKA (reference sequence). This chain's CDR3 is CSATTGLGQETQYF. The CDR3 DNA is TGCAGTGCTACGACGGGTCTAGGCCAAGAGACCCAGTACTTC.

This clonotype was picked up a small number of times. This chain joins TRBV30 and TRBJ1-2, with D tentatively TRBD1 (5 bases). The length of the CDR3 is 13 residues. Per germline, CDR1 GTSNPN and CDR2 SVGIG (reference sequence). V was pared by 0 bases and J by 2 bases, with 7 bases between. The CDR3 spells CAWSVSGNYGYTF. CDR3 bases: TGTGCCTGGAGTGTGTCAGGGAACTATGGCTACACCTTC.

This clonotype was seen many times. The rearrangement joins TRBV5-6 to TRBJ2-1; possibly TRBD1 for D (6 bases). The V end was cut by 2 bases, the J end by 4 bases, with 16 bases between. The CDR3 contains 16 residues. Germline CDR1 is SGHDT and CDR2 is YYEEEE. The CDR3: CASSFDRDTGYNEQFF. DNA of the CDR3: TGTGCCAGCAGCTTCGACCGGGACACCGGGTACAATGAGCAGTTCTTC.

Written as DNA, the CDR3 is TGCGCCAGCAGCCTTAACGGTGCTAGCGGCGCAGATACGCAGTATTTT. Translated: CASSLNGASGADTQYF. The V gene is TRBV4-3, the J gene TRBJ2-3; the match to TRBD2 covers 7 bases. V gave up 4 bases and J gave up 4 bases; unmatched junction bases: 11. The germline V gene has CDR1 LGHNA and CDR2 YSLEER. This CDR3 contains 16 residues.

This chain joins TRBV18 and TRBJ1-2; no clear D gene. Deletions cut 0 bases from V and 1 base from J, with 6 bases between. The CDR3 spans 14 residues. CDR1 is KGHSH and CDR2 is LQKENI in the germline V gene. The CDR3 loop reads CASSPPVSNYGYTF. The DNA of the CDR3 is TGTGCCAGCTCACCACCCGTCAGTAACTATGGCTACACCTTC.

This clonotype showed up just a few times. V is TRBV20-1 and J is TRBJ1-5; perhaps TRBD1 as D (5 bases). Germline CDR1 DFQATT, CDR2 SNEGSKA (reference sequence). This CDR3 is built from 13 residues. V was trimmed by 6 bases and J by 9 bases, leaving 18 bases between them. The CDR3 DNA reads TGCAGTGCAAGGTCGGGGGACCGGTGGCCCCAGCATTTT. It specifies CSARSGDRWPQHF.

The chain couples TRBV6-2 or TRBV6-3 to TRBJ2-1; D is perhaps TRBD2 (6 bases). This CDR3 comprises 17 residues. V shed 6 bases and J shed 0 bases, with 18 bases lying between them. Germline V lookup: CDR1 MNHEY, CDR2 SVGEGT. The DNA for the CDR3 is TGTGCCAGCAGAAAGTGGGGTAGCGGAAGCTCCTACAATGAGCAGTTCTTC. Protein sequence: CASRKWGSGSSYNEQFF.

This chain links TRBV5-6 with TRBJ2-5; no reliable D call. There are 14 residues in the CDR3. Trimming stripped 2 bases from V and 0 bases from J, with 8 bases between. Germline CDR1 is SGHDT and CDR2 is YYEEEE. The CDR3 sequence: CASSFRTYQETQYF. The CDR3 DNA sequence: TGTGCCAGCAGCTTTCGGACGTACCAAGAGACCCAGTACTTC.

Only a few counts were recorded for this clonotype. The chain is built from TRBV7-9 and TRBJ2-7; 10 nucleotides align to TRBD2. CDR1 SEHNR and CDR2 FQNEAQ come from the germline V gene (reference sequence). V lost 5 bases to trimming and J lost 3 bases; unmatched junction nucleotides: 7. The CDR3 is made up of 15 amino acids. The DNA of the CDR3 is TGTGCCAGCAGCCCCCCGGGACTAGCGAACTACGAGCAGTACTTC. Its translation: CASSPPGLANYEQYF.

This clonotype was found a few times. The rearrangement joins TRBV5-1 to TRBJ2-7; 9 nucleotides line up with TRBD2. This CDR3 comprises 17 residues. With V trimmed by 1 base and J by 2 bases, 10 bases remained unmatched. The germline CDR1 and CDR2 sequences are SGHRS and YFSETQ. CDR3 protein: CASSLIFRAGGTYEQYF. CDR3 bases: TGCGCCAGCAGCTTGATTTTCCGAGCGGGAGGAACCTACGAGCAGTACTTC.